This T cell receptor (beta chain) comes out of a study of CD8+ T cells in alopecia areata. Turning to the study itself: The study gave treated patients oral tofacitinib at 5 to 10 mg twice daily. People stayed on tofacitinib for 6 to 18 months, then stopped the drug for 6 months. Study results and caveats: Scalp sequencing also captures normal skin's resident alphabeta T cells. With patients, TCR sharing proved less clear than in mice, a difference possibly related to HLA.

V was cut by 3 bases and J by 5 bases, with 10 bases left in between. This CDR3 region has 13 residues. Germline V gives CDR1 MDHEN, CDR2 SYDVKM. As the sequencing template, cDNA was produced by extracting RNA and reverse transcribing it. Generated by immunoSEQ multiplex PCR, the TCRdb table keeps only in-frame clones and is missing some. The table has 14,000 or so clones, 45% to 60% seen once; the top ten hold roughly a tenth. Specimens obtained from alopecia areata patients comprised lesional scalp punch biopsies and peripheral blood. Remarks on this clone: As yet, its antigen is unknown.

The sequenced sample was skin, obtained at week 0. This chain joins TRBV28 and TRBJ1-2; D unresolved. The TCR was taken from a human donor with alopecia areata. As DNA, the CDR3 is TGTGCCAGCAGTTTCCGCACCCTGTATGGCTACACCTTC. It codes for CASSFRTLYGYTF.